The text below deals with one T cell receptor beta chain. The CDR3 sequence is 12 residues long. Germline loops: CDR1 SGDLS, CDR2 YYNGEE. V lost 4 bases and J lost 8; bases outside the gene matches: 4. The data belong to a study of T cell changes during pregnancy in multiple sclerosis. Sequencing was performed with immunoSEQ multiplex PCR; in TCRdb, only in-frame clones are kept and a portion is missing. The repertoire includes roughly 68,000 clones, under 95% of them detected once, and 1.1% to 1.5% sits in the top ten. The gene calls are TRBV9 and TRBJ1-2; 8 bases align to TRBD1. Specimen: peripheral blood, collected in the second trimester of pregnancy. This TCR came from a female donor in good health, enrolled as a control in a pregnancy study. The CDR3 here is CASSQTGDGYTF. CDR3 nucleotide sequence: TGTGCCAGCAGCCAGACAGGGGACGGCTACACCTTC.